The T cell receptor beta chain described here comes from a study of a mutant IDH1 vaccine in newly diagnosed glioma. Findings and caveats of the study: Immune responses induced by the vaccine were seen in roughly 93% of patients, spanning multiple MHC alleles.

Profiled with immunoSEQ multiplex PCR; TCRdb holds only in-frame clones, not every one. The repertoire holds fewer than 85,000 clones, with 80% to 90% as singletons. As regards this clone: Its specificity is unknown.

Time point denoted: baseline, week 1 (first vaccination visit). Treatment described: pre-vaccination baseline after standard-of-care therapy. Donors harbored newly found WHO grade 3 or 4 IDH1-mutant, ATRX-lost astrocytomas. V was trimmed by 0 bases and J by 0 bases, leaving 7 bases between them. Germline CDR1 reads KGHSH; CDR2 reads LQKENI. The CDR3 has 15 residues. The rearrangement joins TRBV18 to TRBJ2-3; tentative D call: TRBD2 (6 bases). The clonotype comes from a man aged 25-40 years with glioma. The sample consisted of PBMCs, taken from a glioma patient treated with radiotherapy, temozolomide or both. The CDR3 bases are TGTGCCAGCTCACCACCGCGGGGAAGCACAGATACGCAGTATTTT. Protein: CASSPPRGSTDTQYF.